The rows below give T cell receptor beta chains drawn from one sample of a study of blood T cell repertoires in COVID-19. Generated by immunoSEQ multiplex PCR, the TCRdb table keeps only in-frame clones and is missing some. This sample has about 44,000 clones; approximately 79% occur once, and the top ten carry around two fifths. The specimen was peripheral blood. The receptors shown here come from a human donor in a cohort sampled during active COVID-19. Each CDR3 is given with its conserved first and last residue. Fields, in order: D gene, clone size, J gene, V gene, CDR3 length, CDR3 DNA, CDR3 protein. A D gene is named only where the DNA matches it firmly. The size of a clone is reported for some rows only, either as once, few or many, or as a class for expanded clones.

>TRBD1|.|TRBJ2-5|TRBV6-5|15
TGTGCCAGCAGTCGAACGACAGGGGGGTCAGAGACCCAGTACTTC
CASSRTTGGSETQYF
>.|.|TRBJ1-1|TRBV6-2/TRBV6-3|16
TGTGCCAGCAGTTATGCTGGCTGGTACATGAACACTGAAGCTTTCTTT
CASSYAGWYMNTEAFF
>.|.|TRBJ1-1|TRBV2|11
TGTGCCAGCAGTGAAGAGTACGGAGCTTTCTTT
CASSEEYGAFF
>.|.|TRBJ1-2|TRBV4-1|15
TGCGCCAGCAGCCAAGAGGTCCAGGGATCCTATGGCTACACCTTC
CASSQEVQGSYGYTF
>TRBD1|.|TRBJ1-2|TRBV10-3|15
TGTGCCATCAGTGGAGGCCGGGACAGGGTTTCTGGCTACACCTTC
CAISGGRDRVSGYTF
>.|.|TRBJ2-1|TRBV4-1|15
TGCGCCAGCACCGAACAGGCGATGGGAGGCAATGAGCAGTTCTTC
CASTEQAMGGNEQFF
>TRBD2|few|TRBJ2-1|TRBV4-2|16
TGTGCCAGCAGCCAAGAAAGTACTAGCGGGGGGAATGAGCAGTTCTTC
CASSQESTSGGNEQFF
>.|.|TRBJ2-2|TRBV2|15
TGTGCCAGCAGTGATGCAGGGGCGGGCACCGGGGAGCTGTTTTTT
CASSDAGAGTGELFF
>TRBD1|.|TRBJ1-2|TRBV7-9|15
TGTGCCAGCAGCTTAGGGGGGGACAGGGTGCGTGGCTACACCTTC
CASSLGGDRVRGYTF
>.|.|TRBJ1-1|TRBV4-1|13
TGCGCCAGCAGCCAAGTTTATGACACTGAAGCTTTCTTT
CASSQVYDTEAFF
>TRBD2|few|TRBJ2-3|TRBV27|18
TGTGCCAGCAGTTTATCACTAGCGGGGGGGAGAAGCACAGATACGCAGTATTTT
CASSLSLAGGRSTDTQYF
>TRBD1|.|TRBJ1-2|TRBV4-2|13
TGTGCCAGCAGCCAAGAGACAGGGGGAGGATTCACCTTC
CASSQETGGGFTF
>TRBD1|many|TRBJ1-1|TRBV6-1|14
TGTGCCAGCAGTGAAGACAGGGGGGACACTGAAGCTTTCTTT
CASSEDRGDTEAFF
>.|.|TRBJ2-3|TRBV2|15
TGTGCCAGCAGTTTGACTAGGACGAGTACAGATACGCAGTATTTT
CASSLTRTSTDTQYF
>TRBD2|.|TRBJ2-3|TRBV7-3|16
TGTGCCAGCAGCTACTTGCTAGCGGGGGAATCAGATACGCAGTATTTT
CASSYLLAGESDTQYF
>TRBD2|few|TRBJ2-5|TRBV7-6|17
TGTGCCAGCAGCTTAGCCCAACTAGCGGGGGGAGGAGAGACCCAGTACTTC
CASSLAQLAGGGETQYF
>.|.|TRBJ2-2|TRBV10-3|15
TGTGCCATCAGTGAAGGGACTTCGAACACCGGGGAGCTGTTTTTT
CAISEGTSNTGELFF
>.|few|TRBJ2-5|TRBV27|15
TGTGCCAGCAGGCTGATCGGGGAAGGAGGAGAGACCCAGTACTTC
CASRLIGEGGETQYF
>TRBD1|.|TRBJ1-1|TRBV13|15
TGTGCCAGCAGTCCCGGGACAGGTAAATCCACTGAAGCTTTCTTT
CASSPGTGKSTEAFF
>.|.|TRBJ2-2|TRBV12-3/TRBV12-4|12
TGTGCCAGCAGTCCCCTATCCGGGGAGCTGTTTTTT
CASSPLSGELFF
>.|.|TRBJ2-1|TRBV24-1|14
TGTGCCACCAGTGACCAAAGAGGGTGGGGTGAGCAGTTCTTC
CATSDQRGWGEQFF
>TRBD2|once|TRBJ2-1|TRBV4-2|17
TGTGCCAGCAGCCAAGAGGGTTTAGTAACTAGCGGCAATGAGCAGTTCTTC
CASSQEGLVTSGNEQFF
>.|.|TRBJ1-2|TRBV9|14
TGTGCCAGCAGCGCCGAGTGGGGCACCTATGGCTACACCTTC
CASSAEWGTYGYTF
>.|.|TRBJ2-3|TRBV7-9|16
TGTGCCAGCAGCTTAGGGGCGATTCGGGGGTCAGATACGCAGTATTTT
CASSLGAIRGSDTQYF
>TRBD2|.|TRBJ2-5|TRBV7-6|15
TGTGCCAGCAGCGTTAGCGGGGGGGCGGGAGAGACCCAGTACTTC
CASSVSGGAGETQYF
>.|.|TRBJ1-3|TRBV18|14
TGTGCCAGCTCACCACAGGGGTATGGAAACACCATATATTTT
CASSPQGYGNTIYF